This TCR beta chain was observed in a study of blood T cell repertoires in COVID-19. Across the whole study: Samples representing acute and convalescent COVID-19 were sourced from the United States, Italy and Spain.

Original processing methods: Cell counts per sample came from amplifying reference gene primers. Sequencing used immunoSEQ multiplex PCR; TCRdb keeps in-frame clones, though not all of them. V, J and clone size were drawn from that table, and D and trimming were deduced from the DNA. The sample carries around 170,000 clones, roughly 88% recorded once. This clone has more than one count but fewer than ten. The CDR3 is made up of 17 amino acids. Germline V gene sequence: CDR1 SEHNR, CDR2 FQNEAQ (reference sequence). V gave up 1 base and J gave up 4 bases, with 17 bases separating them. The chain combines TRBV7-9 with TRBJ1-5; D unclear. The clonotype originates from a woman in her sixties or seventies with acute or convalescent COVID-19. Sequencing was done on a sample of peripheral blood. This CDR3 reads CASSLGYAGRSNQPQHF. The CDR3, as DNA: TGTGCCAGCAGCTTAGGCTACGCGGGCCGCTCAAATCAGCCCCAGCATTTT.